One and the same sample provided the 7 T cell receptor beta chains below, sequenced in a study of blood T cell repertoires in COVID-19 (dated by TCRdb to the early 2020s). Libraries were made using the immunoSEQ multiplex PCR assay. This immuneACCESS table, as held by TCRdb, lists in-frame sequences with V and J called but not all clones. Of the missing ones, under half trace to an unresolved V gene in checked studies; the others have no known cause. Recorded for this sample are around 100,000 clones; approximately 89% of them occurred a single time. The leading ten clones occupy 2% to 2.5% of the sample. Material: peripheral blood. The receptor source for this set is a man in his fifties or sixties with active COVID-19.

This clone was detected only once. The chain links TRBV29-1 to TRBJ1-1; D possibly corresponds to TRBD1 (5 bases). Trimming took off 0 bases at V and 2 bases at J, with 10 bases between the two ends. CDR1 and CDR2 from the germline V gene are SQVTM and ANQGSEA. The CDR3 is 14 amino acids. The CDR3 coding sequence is TGCAGCGTTGAAGATCGGGGGGTTAACACTGAAGCTTTCTTT. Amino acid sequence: CSVEDRGVNTEAFF.

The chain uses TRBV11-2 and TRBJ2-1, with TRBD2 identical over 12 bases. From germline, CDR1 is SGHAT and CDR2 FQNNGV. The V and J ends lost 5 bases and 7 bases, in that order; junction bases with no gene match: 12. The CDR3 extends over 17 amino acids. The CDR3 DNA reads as TGTGCCAGCAGCCTACCCCCTAGCGGGGGGGCCGGGAATGAGCAGTTCTTC. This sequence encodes CASSLPPSGGAGNEQFF.

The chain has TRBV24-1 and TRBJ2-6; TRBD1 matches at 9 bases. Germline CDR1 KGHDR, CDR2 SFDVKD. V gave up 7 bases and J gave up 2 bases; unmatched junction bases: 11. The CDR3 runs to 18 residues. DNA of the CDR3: TGTGCCACCAGCCCGGGACAGGGTGGGGTAACTGGGGCCAACGTCCTGACTTTC. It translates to CATSPGQGGVTGANVLTF.

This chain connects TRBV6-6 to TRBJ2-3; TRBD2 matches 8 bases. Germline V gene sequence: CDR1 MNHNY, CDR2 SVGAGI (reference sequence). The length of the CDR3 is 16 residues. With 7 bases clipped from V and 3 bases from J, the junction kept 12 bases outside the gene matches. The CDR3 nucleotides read TGTGCCAGCACCGGCCAAAGCGGGAGTTTTACAGATACGCAGTATTTT. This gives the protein CASTGQSGSFTDTQYF.

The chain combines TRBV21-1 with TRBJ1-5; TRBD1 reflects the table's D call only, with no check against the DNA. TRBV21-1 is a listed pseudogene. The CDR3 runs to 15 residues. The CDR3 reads CASSLQGACNQPQHF. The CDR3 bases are TGTGCCAGCAGCCTACAGGGGGCGTGCAATCAGCCCCAGCATTTT.

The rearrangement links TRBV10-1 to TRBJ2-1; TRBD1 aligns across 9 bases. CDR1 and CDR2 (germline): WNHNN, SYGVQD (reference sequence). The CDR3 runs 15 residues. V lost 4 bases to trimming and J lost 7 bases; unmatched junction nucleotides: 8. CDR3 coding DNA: TGCGCCAGCAGTGGAGGGACAGGGCTTGGAAATGAGCAGTTCTTC. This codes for CASSGGTGLGNEQFF.

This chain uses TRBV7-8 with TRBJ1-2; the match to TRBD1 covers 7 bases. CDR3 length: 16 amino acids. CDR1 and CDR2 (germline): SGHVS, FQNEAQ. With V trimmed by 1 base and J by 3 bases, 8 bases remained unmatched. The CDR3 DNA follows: TGTGCCAGCAGCTTAGGACAACAAGGGGGCGACTATGGCTACACCTTC. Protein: CASSLGQQGGDYGYTF.